The rows below give T cell receptor beta chains drawn from one sample of a study of T cells in Graves' hyperthyroidism and ophthalmopathy. Using its own MiXCR run on the multiplex PCR reads, TCRdb lists one record per CDR3 protein. This table has roughly 280,000 distinct CDR3 sequences, 17% appearing once. Sample: blood. These receptors all come from a woman between 55 and 75 years old with Graves' ophthalmopathy. CDR3s include the opening cysteine and the closing phenylalanine or tryptophan. D genes are given only for firm matches. Some rows have no size entry. The others give once, few or many, or a class for an expanded clone.

TRBJ2-1	12	TRBV6-1	.	.	TGTGCCAGCAGAGGCACCCAGGGTGAGCAGTTCTTC	CASRGTQGEQFF
TRBJ1-2	16	TRBV6-1	TRBD1	few	TGTGCCAGCAGATCCTCGGGGGACAGGGGCGCCTATGGCTACACCTTC	CASRSSGDRGAYGYTF
TRBJ1-6	13	TRBV20-1	.	many	TGCAGTGCTAGACGGACCCCCAATTCACCCCTCCACTTT	CSARRTPNSPLHF
TRBJ1-1	12	TRBV5-4	.	.	TGTGCCACACGGCAGGGCAACACTGAAGCTTTCTTT	CATRQGNTEAFF
TRBJ1-1	15	TRBV7-2	TRBD1	many	TGTGCCAGCAGCTTACAGGGGGCCGCCAGCACTGAAGCTTTCTTT	CASSLQGAASTEAFF
TRBJ1-5	16	TRBV12-3/TRBV12-4	.	many	TGTGCCAGCAGCCCAGGGTGGAAATGGGGCAATCAGCCCCAGCATTTT	CASSPGWKWGNQPQHF
TRBJ2-2	16	TRBV5-1	TRBD1	.	TGCGCCAGCAGCTTGGGACAGGGAATGAACACCGGGGAGCTGTTTTTT	CASSLGQGMNTGELFF
TRBJ1-6	16	TRBV28	TRBD1	few	TGTGCCAGCATTTCAGGGACAGGGGCCCGGAGGTCACCCCTCCACTTT	CASISGTGARRSPLHF
TRBJ2-1	13	TRBV3-1	TRBD2	.	TGTGCCAGCAGCCAGTTCCTAGCGGGCGAGCAGTTCTTC	CASSQFLAGEQFF
TRBJ2-7	19	TRBV7-9	.	.	TGTGCCAGCAGTCCAAAACCTACTAGTTGGTCCGGCGAGTCCTACGAGCAGTACTTC	CASSPKPTSWSGESYEQYF
TRBJ1-2	13	TRBV6-1	TRBD1	many	TGTGCCAGCAGCTGGACAGGGTCATATGGCTACACCTTC	CASSWTGSYGYTF
TRBJ1-5	14	TRBV4-2	.	few	TGTGCCAGCACCAAGGAGCTGAGCAATCAGCCCCAGCATTTT	CASTKELSNQPQHF
TRBJ2-5	13	TRBV2	.	many	TGTGCCAGCAAAGGCCGAGGGGATGAGACCCAGTACTTC	CASKGRGDETQYF
TRBJ1-2	14	TRBV27	.	few	TGTGCCAGCAGATCTTGGGGGCAGAACTATGGCTACACCTTC	CASRSWGQNYGYTF
TRBJ2-1	12	TRBV29-1	.	.	TGCAGCGCTGCCACAGGGACGGGTGAGCAGTTCTTC	CSAATGTGEQFF
TRBJ2-3	15	TRBV11-3	TRBD2	many	TGTGCCAGCAGCCCCCGGGGGGGAGTAACAGATACGCAGTATTTT	CASSPRGGVTDTQYF
TRBJ1-1	15	TRBV5-1	.	many	TGCGCCAGCAGCTTGGTGGGGAACTGGAACACTGAAGCTTTCTTT	CASSLVGNWNTEAFF